This note documents a single T cell receptor (beta chain) sequence. Its antigen is unknown. Genes and germline are mouse. The sequence runs out 1 residue before the end of the CDR3; the remainder is reconstructed from the germline J gene. The data are from a study of tissue T cells after allogeneic stem cell transplantation. Sequencing was performed with immunoSEQ multiplex PCR; in TCRdb, only in-frame clones are kept and a portion is missing. This repertoire shows nearly 50,000 clones, less than 75% found once; its top ten account for about 0.7%. CDR1 and CDR2 from the germline V gene are LGHNA and YNLKQL (reference sequence). With 0 bases removed from V and 2 bases from J, the gap between germline ends came to 9 bases. The CDR3 totals 15 residues. Study-wide results and caveats: Blood and spleen captured only part of the tissue TCR repertoire. Anatomically similar tissues had similar TCR repertoires within each patient. Across patients, clones rarely overlapped, yet motif clusters were shared tissue-specifically. Limitations included a small, clinically heterogeneous cohort and limited sampling depth.

This rearrangement joins TRBV5 to TRBJ2-3; weak D call: TRBD2 (5 bases). The origin of this receptor is a pool of C57BL/6 mice in good health. Sample: sorted cells pooled from one or two spleens. This CDR3 is CASSQEGGDAETLYF. The sequenced CDR3 bases are TGTGCCAGCAGCCAAGAGGGTGGGGATGCAGAAACGCTGTAT.